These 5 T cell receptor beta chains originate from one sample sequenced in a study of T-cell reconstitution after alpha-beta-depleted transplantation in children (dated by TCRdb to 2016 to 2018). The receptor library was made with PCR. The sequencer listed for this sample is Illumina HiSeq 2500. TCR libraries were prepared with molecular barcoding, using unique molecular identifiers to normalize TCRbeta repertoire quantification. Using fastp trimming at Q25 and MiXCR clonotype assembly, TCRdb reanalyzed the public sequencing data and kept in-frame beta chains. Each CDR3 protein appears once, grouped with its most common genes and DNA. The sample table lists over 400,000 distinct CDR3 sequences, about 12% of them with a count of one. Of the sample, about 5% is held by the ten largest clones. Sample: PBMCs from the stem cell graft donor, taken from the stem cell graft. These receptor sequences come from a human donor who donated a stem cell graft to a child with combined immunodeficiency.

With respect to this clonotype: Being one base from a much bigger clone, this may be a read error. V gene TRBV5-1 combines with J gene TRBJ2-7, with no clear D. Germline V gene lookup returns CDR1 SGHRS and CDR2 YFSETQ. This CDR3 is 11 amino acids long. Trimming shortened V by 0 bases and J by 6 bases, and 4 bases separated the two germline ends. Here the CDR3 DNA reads TGCGCCAGCAGCTTGGATGTCGAGCAGTACTTC. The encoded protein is CASSLDVEQYF.

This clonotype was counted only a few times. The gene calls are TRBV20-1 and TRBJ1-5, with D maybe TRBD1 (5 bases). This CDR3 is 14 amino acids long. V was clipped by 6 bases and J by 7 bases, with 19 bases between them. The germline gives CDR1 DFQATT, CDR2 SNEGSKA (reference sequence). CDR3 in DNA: TGCAGTGCCGTCACCCCAGGGTACCACCAGCCCCAGCATTTT. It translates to CSAVTPGYHQPQHF.

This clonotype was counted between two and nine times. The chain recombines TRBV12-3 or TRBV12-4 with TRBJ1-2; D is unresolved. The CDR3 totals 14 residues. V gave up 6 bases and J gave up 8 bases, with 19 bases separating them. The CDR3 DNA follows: TGTGCCAGCAGCCCAACTCGAACCAGCTCGGGCTACACCTTC. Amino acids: CASSPTRTSSGYTF.

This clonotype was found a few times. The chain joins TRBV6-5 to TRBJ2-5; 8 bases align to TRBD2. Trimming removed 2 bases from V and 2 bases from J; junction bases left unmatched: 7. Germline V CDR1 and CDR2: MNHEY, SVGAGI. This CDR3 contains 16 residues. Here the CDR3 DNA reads TGTGCCAGCAGTTACACCGGGACTAGGCAACAAGAGACCCAGTACTTC. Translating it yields CASSYTGTRQQETQYF.

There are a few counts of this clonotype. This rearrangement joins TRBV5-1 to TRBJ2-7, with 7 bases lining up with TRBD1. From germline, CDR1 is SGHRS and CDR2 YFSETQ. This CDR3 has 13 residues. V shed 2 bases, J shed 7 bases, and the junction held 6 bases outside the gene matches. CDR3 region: CASSLDRVEEQYF. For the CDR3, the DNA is TGCGCCAGCAGCTTAGACAGGGTGGAAGAGCAGTACTTC.